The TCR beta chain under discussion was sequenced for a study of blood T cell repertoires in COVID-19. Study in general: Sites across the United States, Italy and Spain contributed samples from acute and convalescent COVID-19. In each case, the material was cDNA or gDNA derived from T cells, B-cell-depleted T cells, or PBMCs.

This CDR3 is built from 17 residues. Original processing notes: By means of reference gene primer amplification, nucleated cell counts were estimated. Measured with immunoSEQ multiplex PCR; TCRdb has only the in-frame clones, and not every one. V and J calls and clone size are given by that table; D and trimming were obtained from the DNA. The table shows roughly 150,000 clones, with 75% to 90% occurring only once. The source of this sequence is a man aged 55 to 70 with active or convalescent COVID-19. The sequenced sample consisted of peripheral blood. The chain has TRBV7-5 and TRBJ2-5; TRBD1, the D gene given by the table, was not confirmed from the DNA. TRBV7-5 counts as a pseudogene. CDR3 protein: CVRSLGQTNHSQETQYF. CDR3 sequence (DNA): TGTGTCAGAAGCTTAGGACAGACAAACCACTCCCAAGAGACCCAGTACTTC.